This TCR beta chain is from a study of T cells in Graves' hyperthyroidism and ophthalmopathy. Regarding the study as a whole: Stable hyperthyroidism was separated from ophthalmopathy by a model based on 13 V-J features.

Template material for amplifying TCR beta CDR3 regions consisted of RNA transcripts. TCR CDR3 underwent first-round RT-PCR with the HTBI primer set. TCRdb ran MiXCR on the multiplex PCR reads and lists one entry per CDR3 protein. This sample carries 350,000 to 400,000 distinct CDR3 sequences, just under 15% of them seen once, and the ten largest clones take 30% to 35%. Concerning this clonotype itself: The antigen remains undetermined.

The CDR3 consists of 15 residues. V dropped 0 bases and J dropped 3 bases, with 12 bases sitting between them. From germline, CDR1 is LNHNV and CDR2 YYDKDF (reference sequence). Exclusion criteria comprised uncontrolled infection, other autoimmune disease, pregnancy or lactation. The gene calls are TRBV15 and TRBJ2-7, with D maybe TRBD2 (6 bases). This sequence was found in a woman aged 25 to 39 with Graves' hyperthyroidism. Sequencing used blood. The CDR3: CATSRELGRHYEQYF. CDR3 nucleotide sequence: TGTGCCACCAGCAGAGAACTGGGGAGGCACTACGAGCAGTACTTC.